A selection of T cell receptor beta chains follows, all from one sample in a study of tumour-infiltrating T cells in Burkitt lymphoma. Clones were read by immunoSEQ multiplex PCR, and TCRdb kept only the in-frame ones, dropping some. The sample holds around 9,200 clones, 62% seen once. The source material was tumor tissue. The receptors stem from a human donor with diffuse large B-cell lymphoma. The CDR3 runs from the conserved cysteine through the conserved F or W. A D gene is named only where the DNA matches it firmly. For some rows the clone size is stated as once, few or many, or as a class when expanded; others skip it.

.	once	TRBV5-4	TRBJ1-2	TGTGCCAGCAGCTTGGATAGGGAGGGCTACACCTTC	CASSLDREGYTF
.	.	TRBV5-5	TRBJ1-1	TGTGCCAGCAGCTTGGTTCGGCGACCGAACACTGAAGCTTTCTTT	CASSLVRRPNTEAFF
TRBD1	.	TRBV6-6	TRBJ1-1	TGTGCCAGCAGTTACCGACAGGGGACTTACACTGAAGCTTTCTTT	CASSYRQGTYTEAFF
.	.	TRBV10-3	TRBJ1-5	TGTGCCATCAGTGTGACAGATTTGGATCAGCCCCAGCATTTT	CAISVTDLDQPQHF
TRBD2	.	TRBV7-2	TRBJ2-5	TGTGCCAGCAGCTGGGGACTAGCGGGGGTTGGAGAGACCCAGTACTTC	CASSWGLAGVGETQYF
TRBD2	large	TRBV7-9	TRBJ2-7	TGTGCCAGCAGCTACGCGGGGGGGCAATACGAGCAGTACTTC	CASSYAGGQYEQYF
.	.	TRBV7-9	TRBJ1-1	TGTGCCAGCAGCTTACAGGGGTCGAGTACTGAAGCTTTCTTT	CASSLQGSSTEAFF
.	.	TRBV7-9	TRBJ1-1	TGTGCCAGCAGCTTTGGCAAAGAAGCTTTCTTT	CASSFGKEAFF
.	.	TRBV7-8	TRBJ1-1	TGTGCCAGCAGCCCTCGGACGGGTAACACTGAAGCTTTCTTT	CASSPRTGNTEAFF
.	few	TRBV28	TRBJ2-2	TGTGCCAGCAGTTTACCCAGGGTCGGCGGGGAGCTGTTTTTT	CASSLPRVGGELFF
TRBD1	.	TRBV7-9	TRBJ2-7	TGTGCCAGCAGCTTAGGGGACAGGGGATCCTACGAGCAGTACTTC	CASSLGDRGSYEQYF
.	.	TRBV5-1	TRBJ2-3	TGCGCCAGCAGCGCGAGGGGGTTTAGCACAGATACGCAGTATTTT	CASSARGFSTDTQYF
.	once	TRBV5-1	TRBJ2-3	TGCGCCAGCAGTGAAAGCACAGATACGCAGTATTTT	CASSESTDTQYF
.	.	TRBV5-6	TRBJ2-2	TGTGCCAGCAGCCCAGGCGCCGGGGAGCTGTTTTTT	CASSPGAGELFF
.	.	TRBV7-2	TRBJ2-7	TGTGCCAGCAGCTTAGGACAGACCGAGCAGTACTTC	CASSLGQTEQYF
.	.	TRBV11-2	TRBJ2-5	TGTGCCAGCAGCCCTAGGGGGGGGAGGGAGACCCAGTACTTC	CASSPRGGRETQYF
TRBD1	.	TRBV9	TRBJ2-7	TGTGCCAGCAGCGCCCACAGGGGAGACGAGCAGTACTTC	CASSAHRGDEQYF
.	medium-sized	TRBV5-1	TRBJ1-6	TGCGCCAGCTGCGCGGACTCGGGACGGCTGGGATCACCCCTCCACTTT	CASCADSGRLGSPLHF
.	few	TRBV4-1	TRBJ1-6	TGCGCCAGCAGCCCCGGTACAGGTAGCTCCTATAATTCACCCCTCCACTTT	CASSPGTGSSYNSPLHF
TRBD1	.	TRBV2	TRBJ1-2	TGTGCCAGCATTTTAGACAGGGTTGTTGGCTACACCTTC	CASILDRVVGYTF
.	few	TRBV2	TRBJ1-1	TGTGCCAGCAGTGTTGAGATCTTGAACACTGAAGCTTTCTTT	CASSVEILNTEAFF
TRBD1	.	TRBV2	TRBJ2-2	TGTGCCACGTGCCGGGACAGGGGGACCGGGGAGCTGTTTTTT	CATCRDRGTGELFF